These 30 T cell receptor beta chains were all obtained from the same sample, sequenced in a study of blood T cell repertoires in COVID-19. Some clones are missing from TCRdb's copy, which holds only in-frame ones; the method was immunoSEQ multiplex PCR. The data hold fewer than 500,000 clones, with approximately 92% observed a single time. Sequences were obtained from PBMCs or T cells enriched from blood (not recorded which). These receptors all stem from a man younger than 45 who had recovered from COVID-19.

This clone showed up just once. This chain links TRBV15 with TRBJ1-2; D not resolved. The CDR3 spans 13 residues. V was cut by 3 bases and J by 0 bases, with 5 bases left in between. The germline gives CDR1 LNHNV, CDR2 YYDKDF (reference sequence). CDR3 loop: CATSRGANYGYTF. In DNA form, the CDR3 reads TGTGCCACCAGCAGGGGAGCTAACTATGGCTACACCTTC.

This chain links TRBV2 with TRBJ1-5; D perhaps matches TRBD1 (5 bases). V was clipped by 1 base and J by 9 bases, with 13 bases between them. CDR1 and CDR2 (germline): SNHLY, FYNNEI. CDR3 size: 14 residues. In DNA, the CDR3 is TGTGCCAGCAGTGAAGTGACAGTTGAAGGGCCCCAGCATTTT. This gives the protein CASSEVTVEGPQHF.

J is TRBJ2-2 and V is TRBV5-4; D is possibly TRBD1 (5 bases). Germline values: CDR1 SGHNT, CDR2 YYREEE (reference sequence). Trimming shortened V by 1 base and J by 0 bases, and 7 bases separated the two germline ends. This CDR3 comprises 15 residues. This CDR3 is CASSLKGTNTGELFF. In DNA form, the CDR3 reads TGTGCCAGCAGCTTGAAGGGGACGAACACCGGGGAGCTGTTTTTT.

This chain links TRBV2 with TRBJ1-2, with D possibly being TRBD1 (5 bases). Germline-derived CDR1 and CDR2 are SNHLY and FYNNEI. The CDR3 length is 11 residues. Trimming removed 6 bases from V and 4 bases from J, with 6 bases in between. CDR3 sequence: CASRDTYGYTF. CDR3 coding DNA: TGTGCCAGCAGGGACACCTATGGCTACACCTTC.

The chain couples TRBV3-1 (or the pseudogene TRBV3-2) to TRBJ1-3; D gene ambiguous. V was pared by 1 base and J by 0 bases, with 4 bases between. Looked up from germline, CDR1 is LGHDT and CDR2 is YNNKEL (reference sequence). CDR3 length equals 14 residues. The CDR3 spells CASSQVASGNTIYF. The CDR3 bases are TGTGCCAGCAGCCAAGTAGCCTCTGGAAACACCATATATTTT.

This clone has a handful of counts. J is TRBJ2-7 and V is TRBV18, with 8 nucleotides matching TRBD2. The germline gives CDR1 KGHSH, CDR2 LQKENI. The J segment lost 6 bases and the V segment lost 1 base, leaving 8 bases of the junction unmatched. The CDR3 extends over 15 amino acids. DNA of the CDR3: TGTGCCAGCTCACCACGCGCAGCGGGAGCCGTCGAGCAGTACTTC. Its translation is CASSPRAAGAVEQYF.

The genes are TRBV2 and TRBJ2-7; the match to TRBD1 covers 9 bases. V lost 4 bases and J lost 6; bases outside the gene matches: 1. The CDR3 covers 12 residues. The germline V gene encodes CDR1 SNHLY and CDR2 FYNNEI. CDR3 region: CASSGTGVEQYF. In DNA form, the CDR3 reads TGTGCCAGCAGTGGGACAGGGGTCGAGCAGTACTTC.

This rearrangement joins TRBV6-1 to TRBJ1-4, with 8 nucleotides matching TRBD1. This CDR3 has 15 amino acids. V lost 3 bases and J lost 6; bases outside the gene matches: 6. Per germline, CDR1 MNHNS and CDR2 SASEGT. The CDR3 coding sequence is TGTGCCAGCAGTGATAGCAGGGGGCCGTATGAAAAACTGTTTTTT. Its protein is CASSDSRGPYEKLFF.

The chain couples TRBV5-4 to TRBJ1-6; the match to TRBD1 covers 8 bases. Trimming cost V 4 bases and J 4 bases; bases outside gene matches: 4. Germline CDR1 and CDR2: SGHNT and YYREEE (reference sequence). The CDR3 consists of 15 residues. CDR3 sequence (DNA): TGTGCCAGCAGCACTTGGACAGGGTATAATTCACCCCTCCACTTT. It is translated as CASSTWTGYNSPLHF.

The chain combines TRBV18 with TRBJ1-1; 9 bases align to TRBD1. This CDR3 region has 15 residues. V shed 4 bases and J 4 bases; nucleotides not matched to a gene: 7. From germline, CDR1 is KGHSH and CDR2 LQKENI. The CDR3 nucleotides read TGTGCCAGCTCACTTCGACAGGGGGACCTCACTGAAGCTTTCTTT. Encoded protein: CASSLRQGDLTEAFF.

The rearrangement joins TRBV28 to TRBJ2-1; possibly TRBD2 for D (5 bases). The V end was cut by 4 bases, the J end by 12 bases, with 16 bases between. This CDR3 is 13 amino acids long. Germline V gives CDR1 MDHEN, CDR2 SYDVKM. The CDR3 loop reads CASSSPTTGVQFF. DNA of the CDR3: TGTGCCAGCAGTTCCCCCACAACCGGGGTGCAGTTCTTC.

The V gene is TRBV25-1, the J gene TRBJ2-7; D is perhaps TRBD2 (6 bases). CDR1 is MGHDK, CDR2 SYGVNS, per germline. CDR3 length: 13 amino acids. Trimming shortened V by 4 bases and J by 6 bases, and 13 bases separated the two germline ends. The CDR3 is CASSGRAGGEQYF. Written as DNA, the CDR3 is TGTGCCAGCAGTGGGAGGGCTGGAGGCGAGCAGTACTTC.

The chain links TRBV6-5 to TRBJ1-2, with 7 bases lining up with TRBD1. The CDR3 runs 13 residues. Losses at the gene ends were 5 bases for V and 5 bases for J; bases not matched to a gene: 5. Germline V gives CDR1 MNHEY, CDR2 SVGAGI. CDR3 nucleotides: TGTGCCAGCAGTCGCGGGACAGCTTATGGCTACACCTTC. Amino acids: CASSRGTAYGYTF.

The chain recombines TRBV3-1 (or the pseudogene TRBV3-2) with TRBJ2-7; 15 positions match TRBD2. With 5 bases clipped from V and 5 bases from J, the junction kept 4 bases outside the gene matches. Looked up from germline, CDR1 is LGHDT and CDR2 is YNNKEL (reference sequence). CDR3 length: 15 residues. CDR3 DNA sequence: TGTGCCAGCAGCTTGGGACTAGCGGGAGGTAACGAGCAGTACTTC. Residues: CASSLGLAGGNEQYF.

The chain couples TRBV30 to TRBJ2-5; D not certain. The V end was cut by 2 bases, the J end by 5 bases, with 12 bases between. The germline gives CDR1 GTSNPN, CDR2 SVGIG (reference sequence). The CDR3 extends over 13 amino acids. CDR3: CAWSFGFSETQYF. DNA for the CDR3: TGTGCCTGGAGTTTCGGGTTCAGCGAGACCCAGTACTTC. The full variable domain, with the rest looked up from reference TRBV30 and TRBJ2-5, is SQTIHQWPATLVQPVGSPLSLECTVEGTSNPNLYWYRQAAGRGLQLLFYSVGIGQISSEVPQNLSASRPQDRQFILSSKKLLLSDSGFYLCAWSFGFSETQYFGPGTRLLVL.

In this sample, this clone turned up a few times. The chain recombines TRBV5-8 with TRBJ1-4, with D hard to call. V dropped 4 bases and J dropped 6 bases, with 10 bases sitting between them. The germline V gene has CDR1 SGHTS and CDR2 YDEGEE. CDR3 length: 13 residues. Here the CDR3 DNA reads TGTGCCAGCAGCCTCGGGAGGGATGAAAAACTGTTTTTT. It codes for CASSLGRDEKLFF.

V usage is TRBV28 and J usage is TRBJ2-7, with D unclear. V lost 5 bases and J lost 3, with 8 bases in between. Germline CDR1 reads MDHEN; CDR2 reads SYDVKM. CDR3 size: 12 residues. CDR3 sequence (DNA): TGTGCCAGCAGTCTAGAGGTCTACGAGCAGTACTTC. It codes for CASSLEVYEQYF.

The chain carries TRBV28 and TRBJ1-5; 9 bases match TRBD1. The CDR3 extends over 15 amino acids. Germline V gene data show CDR1 as MDHEN and CDR2 as SYDVKM. After removal of 6 bases from V and 3 bases from J, the junction contained 6 bases not matched to a gene. In nucleotides, the CDR3 is TGTGCCAGCAGACCCGGGACAGGGATCAATCAGCCCCAGCATTTT. As protein: CASRPGTGINQPQHF.

The chain is built from TRBV19 and TRBJ2-1, with TRBD1 as a possible D gene (6 bases). The CDR3 loop spans 16 amino acids. V was trimmed by 3 bases and J by 4 bases, leaving 16 bases between them. Germline-derived CDR1 and CDR2 are LNHDA and SQIVND (reference sequence). The CDR3 sequence: CASSIQGTRAYNEQFF. The CDR3 DNA sequence: TGTGCCAGTAGTATTCAAGGGACAAGGGCATACAATGAGCAGTTCTTC. Full variable domain (outside the CDR3, taken from reference TRBV19 and TRBJ2-1): DGGITQSPKYLFRKEGQNVTLSCEQNLNHDAMYWYRQDPGQGLRLIYYSQIVNDFQKGDIAEGYSVSREKKESFPLTVTSAQKNPTAFYLCASSIQGTRAYNEQFFGPGTRLTVL.

J is TRBJ2-7 and V is TRBV5-1; a possible D gene is TRBD1 (7 bases). V was shortened by 6 bases and J by 1 base, with 14 bases between the two germline ends. The CDR3 runs 14 residues. Germline assignment: CDR1 SGHRS and CDR2 YFSETQ. The CDR3 DNA follows: TGCGCCAGCAAGGAGGGGACAGCTTCCTACGAGCAGTACTTC. Residues: CASKEGTASYEQYF. Full variable domain (outside the CDR3, taken from reference TRBV5-1 and TRBJ2-7): KAGVTQTPRYLIKTRGQQVTLSCSPISGHRSVSWYQQTPGQGLQFLFEYFSETQRNKGNFPGRFSGRQFSNSRSEMNVSTLELGDSALYLCASKEGTASYEQYFGPGTRLTVT.

The V and J genes are TRBV4-1 and TRBJ2-1; 15 bases agree with TRBD2. V was pared by 2 bases and J by 4 bases, with 6 bases of the junction left unmatched. Looked up from germline, CDR1 is MGHRA and CDR2 is YSYEKL. The CDR3 consists of 18 residues. CDR3 DNA sequence: TGCGCCAGCAGCCAAATAGGACTAGCGGGAGGGGGATACAATGAGCAGTTCTTC. Translation gives CASSQIGLAGGGYNEQFF.

The chain carries TRBV5-1 and TRBJ2-1; maybe TRBD2 (6 bases). CDR3 length equals 17 residues. The germline gives CDR1 SGHRS, CDR2 YFSETQ. V dropped 0 bases and J dropped 5 bases, with 18 bases sitting between them. The CDR3 DNA sequence: TGCGCCAGCAGCTTGGAAGCGGTGGGGACTGGAAACAATGAGCAGTTCTTC. Encoded protein: CASSLEAVGTGNNEQFF.

The chain joins TRBV10-2 to TRBJ2-7, with 7 bases lining up with TRBD1. CDR3 length equals 13 residues. CDR1 is WSHSY, CDR2 SAAADI, per germline. After removal of 8 bases from V and 2 bases from J, the junction contained 6 bases not matched to a gene. CDR3 sequence: CASLDRLTYEQYF. The CDR3 region has the DNA TGCGCCAGCCTGGACAGGCTAACCTACGAGCAGTACTTC.

The V call is TRBV6-5, the J call TRBJ2-7, with D possibly matching TRBD2 (6 bases). Looked up from germline, CDR1 is MNHEY and CDR2 is SVGAGI. The germline V and J ends were trimmed by 1 base and 1 base, with 14 bases remaining between them. The CDR3 sequence is 16 residues long. The CDR3 coding sequence is TGTGCCAGCAGTTACTTGAGCGGGTGGCGTTCCTACGAGCAGTACTTC. Its protein is CASSYLSGWRSYEQYF.

Only a few counts were recorded for this clone. This chain joins TRBV5-4 and TRBJ2-1, with 11 bases matching TRBD2. CDR3 size: 16 residues. Germline V CDR1 and CDR2: SGHNT, YYREEE (reference sequence). Trimming cost V 4 bases and J 4 bases; bases outside gene matches: 7. For the CDR3, the DNA is TGTGCCAGCAGCGTGGGTAGCGGGAGGGCGTACAATGAGCAGTTCTTC. Amino acids: CASSVGSGRAYNEQFF.

This sequence joins TRBV5-6 and TRBJ2-7, with 9 bases lining up with TRBD1. The CDR3 contains 14 residues. The germline gives CDR1 SGHDT, CDR2 YYEEEE. With 6 bases clipped from V and 1 base from J, the junction kept 5 bases outside the gene matches. CDR3 coding DNA: TGTGCCAGCACCAGGACAGGGGCTTCCTACGAGCAGTACTTC. Protein sequence: CASTRTGASYEQYF.

The chain links TRBV11-2 to TRBJ1-2; TRBD1 matches at 8 bases. The trim removed 5 bases at V and 1 base at J, leaving 12 bases unmatched. The germline V gene has CDR1 SGHAT and CDR2 FQNNGV. The CDR3 is made up of 17 amino acids. DNA for the CDR3: TGTGCCAGCAGCCTACACCGGGACAGGAGAAATAACTATGGCTACACCTTC. Amino acids: CASSLHRDRRNNYGYTF.

Only a few counts were recorded for this clone. The CDR3 DNA follows: TGTGCCGCCGAGGACATACCTTTTTCCTACGAGCAGTACTTC. This gives the protein CAAEDIPFSYEQYF. The chain recombines TRBV6-5 with TRBJ2-7; D is perhaps TRBD1 (5 bases). V was pared by 11 bases and J by 1 base, with 18 bases between. The CDR3 is 14 residues long. The germline V gene encodes CDR1 MNHEY and CDR2 SVGAGI.

This chain's CDR3 is CASSRDRGLAKNIQYF. The CDR3 coding sequence is TGTGCCAGCAGTCGGGACAGGGGTTTGGCCAAAAACATTCAGTACTTC. The V call is TRBV2, the J call TRBJ2-4; 10 nucleotides align to TRBD1. CDR1 is SNHLY, CDR2 FYNNEI, per germline. V shed 5 bases, J shed 1 base, and the junction held 5 bases outside the gene matches. This CDR3 is built from 16 residues. The variable domain in full, completed from reference TRBV2 and TRBJ2-4, reads EPEVTQTPSHQVTQMGQEVILRCVPISNHLYFYWYRQILGQKVEFLVSFYNNEISEKSEIFDDQFSVERPDGSNFTLKIRSTKLEDSAMYFCASSRDRGLAKNIQYFGAGTRLSVL.

CDR3 in DNA: TGCGCCAGCAACATAGCGGACTCCTACGAGCAGTACTTC. Its translation is CASNIADSYEQYF. This chain joins TRBV5-1 and TRBJ2-7; TRBD2 might be the D (6 bases). Germline CDR1 SGHRS, CDR2 YFSETQ. Between the trimmed V and J ends, which lost 6 bases and 0 bases, there was a span of 10 bases. The CDR3 sequence is 13 residues long.